These 26 T cell receptor beta chains originate from one sample sequenced in a study of regulatory T cells in long-lasting Graves disease. Specified time point: persistent/refractory GD, antithyroid drugs over 5 years with positive TRAb. The TCR library was made from RNA extracted from PBMCs. According to the study, TCR beta libraries were built with iRepertoire HTBI primers and CDR3-region Arm-PCR. TCRdb called the multiplex PCR reads again in MiXCR, with one record for every CDR3 protein. This sample has 500,000 to 700,000 distinct CDR3 sequences, with roughly 30% found just once. The sample here was peripheral blood mononuclear cells (PBMCs), taken when the disease was refractory, from a patient treated with antithyroid drugs. The source of these receptors is a female donor with Graves disease.

This clonotype was detected a few times. The chain couples TRBV11-2 to TRBJ2-7; 7 bases agree with TRBD2. Germline CDR1 and CDR2: SGHAT and FQNNGV. The CDR3 contains 16 residues. V shed 5 bases, J shed 0 bases, and the junction held 10 bases outside the gene matches. CDR3 nucleotide sequence: TGTGCCAGCAGCCCCCTCAGCGGGACGAGCTCCTACGAGCAGTACTTC. Its protein is CASSPLSGTSSYEQYF.

The chain carries TRBV20-1 and TRBJ1-2, with a possible D match to TRBD1 (6 bases). Germline V CDR1 and CDR2: DFQATT, SNEGSKA (reference sequence). This CDR3 contains 13 residues. The V end was cut by 5 bases, the J end by 2 bases, with 12 bases between. The CDR3 nucleotides are TGCAGTGCTCAACAACAGGGCAACTATGGCTACACCTTC. Amino acids: CSAQQQGNYGYTF.

The chain uses TRBV12-3 or TRBV12-4 and TRBJ2-1; 12 nucleotides match TRBD2. There are 16 residues in the CDR3. With V trimmed by 6 bases and J by 6 bases, 9 bases remained unmatched. DNA for the CDR3: TGTGCCAGCAGCCGCCGGACTAGCGGGATGTTCAATGAGCAGTTCTTC. Amino acids: CASSRRTSGMFNEQFF.

This clonotype was detected a few times. This CDR3 reads CASSRVGGGDANYGYTF. In DNA form, the CDR3 reads TGTGCCAGCAGCCGGGTGGGAGGGGGCGATGCTAACTATGGCTACACCTTC. The chain recombines TRBV5-5 with TRBJ1-2; 7 nucleotides match TRBD1. Looked up from germline, CDR1 is SGHKS and CDR2 is YYEKEE (reference sequence). V lost 4 bases and J lost 0; bases outside the gene matches: 12. The CDR3 has 17 residues.

The chain couples TRBV6-2 or TRBV6-3 to TRBJ2-7, with 11 bases identical to TRBD2. The CDR3 totals 16 residues. Per the germline V gene, CDR1 is MNHEY and CDR2 is SVGEGT. Trimming at V came to 8 bases and at J to 7 bases, leaving 16 bases not matched to a gene. CDR3 region: CASGIGLAGSLGEQYF. DNA of the CDR3: TGTGCCAGCGGGATTGGACTAGCGGGCTCACTGGGGGAGCAGTACTTC.

The chain recombines TRBV19 with TRBJ1-1; weak D call: TRBD1 (6 bases). Trimming took 5 bases from V and 3 from J, leaving 16 bases between them. CDR1 and CDR2 (germline): LNHDA, SQIVND (reference sequence). This CDR3 region has 15 residues. CDR3 sequence (DNA): TGTGCCAGTAGTCCGTCCGGACAGTTTTACACTGAAGCTTTCTTT. Protein: CASSPSGQFYTEAFF. Complete variable domain (other parts from reference TRBV19 and TRBJ1-1): DGGITQSPKYLFRKEGQNVTLSCEQNLNHDAMYWYRQDPGQGLRLIYYSQIVNDFQKGDIAEGYSVSREKKESFPLTVTSAQKNPTAFYLCASSPSGQFYTEAFFGQGTRLTVV.

The V and J genes are TRBV25-1 and TRBJ2-2; D is uncertain. The ends were cut back, 3 bases at V and 1 base at J, with 12 bases in the middle. Germline V gene lookup returns CDR1 MGHDK and CDR2 SYGVNS. The CDR3 is made up of 16 amino acids. This chain's CDR3 is CASSDSRKVNTGELFF. The CDR3 DNA sequence: TGTGCCAGCAGTGACTCGCGGAAGGTGAACACCGGGGAGCTGTTTTTT.

The V and J genes are TRBV20-1 and TRBJ2-6; possible D gene TRBD2, 6 bases. The V gene lost 5 bases and the J gene lost 2 bases, with 16 bases spanning the gap. CDR3 length: 16 amino acids. Germline CDR1 is DFQATT and CDR2 is SNEGSKA (reference sequence). CDR3 nucleotides: TGCAGTGCTGGGGCGGGGACTCTTGCTGGGGCCAACGTCCTGACTTTC. It is translated as CSAGAGTLAGANVLTF.

The chain uses TRBV7-9 and TRBJ2-5, with 9 bases matching TRBD2. This CDR3 region has 15 residues. Germline loops: CDR1 SEHNR, CDR2 FQNEAQ (reference sequence). V shed 5 bases, J shed 4 bases, and the junction held 8 bases outside the gene matches. The CDR3 sequence: CASSAGTSPRETQYF. CDR3 nucleotides: TGTGCCAGCAGCGCCGGGACTAGCCCAAGAGAGACCCAGTACTTC.

The chain recombines TRBV5-1 with TRBJ2-7; 7 nucleotides agree with TRBD1. Unmatched junction bases numbered 9, after V lost 4 bases and J lost 5 bases. The CDR3 runs to 14 residues. Germline CDR1 SGHRS, CDR2 YFSETQ. CDR3 sequence reads: CASSIDRAFDEQYF. As DNA, the CDR3 is TGCGCCAGCAGCATTGACAGGGCGTTCGACGAGCAGTACTTC.

This clonotype was found many times. The chain links TRBV2 to TRBJ2-7, with 8 bases that match TRBD2. Germline CDR1 reads SNHLY; CDR2 reads FYNNEI. Trimming removed 11 bases from V and 2 bases from J; junction bases left unmatched: 11. This CDR3 contains 14 residues. CDR3 amino acids: CAPRGGRIPYEQYF. The CDR3 coding sequence is TGTGCCCCAAGGGGCGGGAGGATCCCCTACGAGCAGTACTTC.

This clonotype was seen at least ten times. The chain employs TRBV12-3 or TRBV12-4 and TRBJ1-1, with unresolved D. The CDR3 is 15 amino acids. V was pared by 6 bases and J by 1 base, with 15 bases between. The CDR3 coding sequence is TGTGCCAGCAGGGCTCTCGGGCGGTGGAACACTGAAGCTTTCTTT. Translation: CASRALGRWNTEAFF.

J is TRBJ1-1 and V is TRBV5-1, with 11 bases aligning to TRBD1. J lost 1 base, V lost 4 bases, and 9 bases had no gene match. The CDR3 is made up of 17 amino acids. CDR1 and CDR2 (germline): SGHRS, YFSETQ. The CDR3: CASSQPRGTGGNTEAFF. Written as DNA, the CDR3 is TGCGCCAGCAGCCAGCCAAGAGGGACAGGGGGGAACACTGAAGCTTTCTTT.

The rearrangement links TRBV2 to TRBJ1-1; no firm D call. The germline V gene has CDR1 SNHLY and CDR2 FYNNEI. The CDR3 length is 13 residues. Trimming shortened V by 6 bases and J by 1 base, and 9 bases separated the two germline ends. CDR3 sequence: CASRPGWNTEAFF. The CDR3 coding sequence is TGTGCCAGCAGGCCGGGATGGAACACTGAAGCTTTCTTT.

The CDR3 region is CSVPRGEGSYEQYF. The CDR3 region has the DNA TGCAGCGTTCCTCGGGGGGAGGGGAGCTACGAGCAGTACTTC. The chain combines TRBV29-1 with TRBJ2-7; 7 bases are a match to TRBD2. This CDR3 is built from 14 residues. V lost 5 bases and J lost 3; bases outside the gene matches: 10. Germline-derived CDR1 and CDR2 are SQVTM and ANQGSEA.

With regard to this clonotype: One junction end does not reproduce the germline sequence, and a read error may be involved. V gene TRBV6-1 combines with J gene TRBJ2-2; D perhaps matches TRBD1 (6 bases). Germline CDR1 and CDR2: MNHNS and SASEGT. This CDR3 is 13 amino acids long. CDR3 bases: TGCGCCAGCAGGGGAACTCGGACCGGGGAGCTGTTTTTT. Encoded protein: CASRGTRTGELFF.

This clonotype was seen more than once but under ten times. The chain combines TRBV12-3 or TRBV12-4 with TRBJ2-2; D unclear. This CDR3 has 14 amino acids. Trimming cost V 3 bases and J 6 bases, with 11 bases left between them. CDR3 DNA sequence: TGTGCCAGCAGTTTTGTAGGATTTCCCGGGGAGCTGTTTTTT. Translation gives CASSFVGFPGELFF.

For this clonotype: This may come from a read error, since a much larger clone is one base off. This chain links TRBV5-1 with TRBJ2-5; 8 bases agree with TRBD1. The V segment lost 3 bases and the J segment 2 bases; nucleotides outside the gene matches: 12. Germline V lookup: CDR1 SGHRS, CDR2 YFSETQ. The CDR3 is 17 residues long. This CDR3 is CASSSYPRQGIQETQYF. CDR3 nucleotides: TGCGCCAGCAGCTCCTACCCGAGACAGGGGATACAAGAGACCCAGTACTTC. The variable domain in full, completed from reference TRBV5-1 and TRBJ2-5, reads KAGVTQTPRYLIKTRGQQVTLSCSPISGHRSVSWYQQTPGQGLQFLFEYFSETQRNKGNFPGRFSGRQFSNSRSEMNVSTLELGDSALYLCASSSYPRQGIQETQYFGPGTRLLVL.

This clonotype showed up just a few times. At one end, the junction sequence differs from germline, possibly due to a read error. The chain combines TRBV18 with TRBJ1-4, with D possibly matching TRBD1 (6 bases). CDR1 and CDR2 (germline): KGHSH, LQKENI. This CDR3 has 16 amino acids. The CDR3 DNA reads TGTGCCAGCTCACTTTCGACCGGGACAACGAATGAAAAACTGTTTTTT. This encodes CASSLSTGTTNEKLFF.

The table lists this clonotype with a few counts. This sequence joins TRBV20-1 and TRBJ2-7; D is perhaps TRBD1 or TRBD2 (5 bases each). Between the trimmed V and J ends, which lost 5 bases and 4 bases, there was a span of 21 bases. In germline, CDR1 is DFQATT, CDR2 SNEGSKA (reference sequence). This CDR3 comprises 15 residues. The CDR3 region has the DNA TGCAGTGCTTACTCCGGGACCCTTAATGTATACGAGCAGTACTTC. Protein: CSAYSGTLNVYEQYF.

The gene calls are TRBV13 and TRBJ1-2; tentatively, D is TRBD1 (6 bases). CDR1 and CDR2 from the germline V gene are PRHDT and FYEKMQ (reference sequence). There are 16 residues in the CDR3. V was clipped by 2 bases and J by 4 bases, with 17 bases between them. The CDR3 coding sequence is TGTGCCAGCAGCTTAACGGGACAATCCCGGCTCTATGGCTACACCTTC. Encoded protein: CASSLTGQSRLYGYTF.

This clonotype was observed a few times. The CDR3 loop is CASSQSPLRSYEQYF. CDR3 in DNA: TGTGCCAGCAGCCAATCCCCCCTAAGGTCCTACGAGCAGTACTTC. The chain is built from TRBV3-1 and TRBJ2-7; D is uncertain. CDR1 and CDR2 (germline): LGHDT, YNNKEL (reference sequence). With 2 bases removed from V and 1 base from J, the gap between germline ends came to 12 bases. CDR3 length: 15 amino acids.

The J gene is TRBJ2-5, the V gene TRBV3-1; no clear D gene. Trimming took off 1 base at V and 5 bases at J, with 5 bases between the two ends. This CDR3 is 12 amino acids long. In germline, CDR1 is LGHDT, CDR2 YNNKEL (reference sequence). The CDR3 protein is CASSQVLETQYF. Here the CDR3 DNA reads TGTGCCAGCAGCCAAGTGTTGGAGACCCAGTACTTC.

This chain connects TRBV12-3 or TRBV12-4 to TRBJ1-5; a possible D gene is TRBD1 (5 bases). V lost 5 bases to trimming and J lost 5 bases, with 10 bases between them. The CDR3 covers 13 residues. For the CDR3, the DNA is TGTGCCAGCAGTAGAGCAGGGTATCAGCCCCAGCATTTT. Translated: CASSRAGYQPQHF.

Only one count was recorded for this clonotype. The chain carries TRBV7-9 and TRBJ2-7; 10 bases are shared with TRBD2. The CDR3 spans 15 residues. The germline gives CDR1 SEHNR, CDR2 FQNEAQ (reference sequence). V dropped 2 bases and J dropped 6; count of bases not matched to a gene: 7. The CDR3 sequence: CASSLRSGRAAEQYF. CDR3 coding DNA: TGTGCCAGCAGCTTACGAAGCGGGAGGGCCGCCGAGCAGTACTTC. Filled out from reference TRBV7-9 and TRBJ2-7, the complete variable domain reads DTGVSQNPRHKITKRGQNVTFRCDPISEHNRLYWYRQTLGQGPEFLTYFQNEAQLEKSRLLSDRFSAERPKGSFSTLEIQRTEQGDSAMYLCASSLRSGRAAEQYFGPGTRLTVT.

The genes are TRBV29-1 and TRBJ1-1; no reliable D call. The CDR3 length is 11 residues. Germline CDR1 and CDR2: SQVTM and ANQGSEA. V lost 8 bases and J 4 bases, leaving 11 bases between the germline ends. The CDR3 region has the DNA TGCAGCACCAGGTACGGCACTGAAGCTTTCTTT. This sequence encodes CSTRYGTEAFF. Based on the CDR3 plus reference TRBV29-1 and TRBJ1-1, the full variable domain is SAVISQKPSRDICQRGTSLTIQCQVDSQVTMMFWYRQQPGQSLTLIATANQGSEATYESGFVIDKFPISRPNLTFSTLTVSNMSPEDSSIYLCSTRYGTEAFFGQGTRLTVV.